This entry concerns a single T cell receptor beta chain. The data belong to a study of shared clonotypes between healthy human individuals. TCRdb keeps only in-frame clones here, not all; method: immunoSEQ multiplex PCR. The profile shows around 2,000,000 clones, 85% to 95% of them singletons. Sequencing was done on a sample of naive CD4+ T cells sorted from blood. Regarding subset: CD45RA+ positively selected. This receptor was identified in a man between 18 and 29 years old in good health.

CDR3 coding DNA: TGTGCCAGCAGCGTAGAGGAGAGACAGAGGGGATCACCCCTCCACTTT. It encodes CASSVEERQRGSPLHF. The V gene is TRBV9, the J gene TRBJ1-6; a weak D match, TRBD1 (5 bases). The length of the CDR3 is 16 residues. Germline V gene lookup returns CDR1 SGDLS and CDR2 YYNGEE. Trimming stripped 0 bases from V and 10 bases from J, with 17 bases between.